The 17 T cell receptor beta chains listed next were all sequenced from one sample in a study of cytomegalovirus exposure and HLA in healthy donors. The PCR contained 60 Vbeta and 13 Jbeta primers. The method was immunoSEQ multiplex PCR; TCRdb's version includes in-frame clones alone and lacks a portion of them. The sample contains over 100,000 clones, about 80% of which appear only once. Sample: PBMCs. These receptors were collected from a man aged 55 to 70 in good health and CMV-seropositive.

This chain joins TRBV6-1 and TRBJ1-2, with D maybe TRBD1 (5 bases). The germline V and J ends were trimmed by 0 bases and 5 bases, with 13 bases remaining between them. The CDR3 length is 15 residues. Germline CDR1 MNHNS, CDR2 SASEGT. The CDR3 DNA is TGTGCCAGCAGTGAAGCGGGGGGGGTAAGGTATGGCTACACCTTC. As protein: CASSEAGGVRYGYTF.

The V call is TRBV18, the J call TRBJ2-3, with 11 bases identical to TRBD2. CDR3 length: 17 residues. With V trimmed by 3 bases and J by 5 bases, 10 bases remained unmatched. Germline CDR1 and CDR2: KGHSH and LQKENI. The CDR3 DNA follows: TGTGCCAGCTCACCGCTCATGACTAGCGGGGCTAGAGATACGCAGTATTTT. Its translation: CASSPLMTSGARDTQYF. The variable domain in full, with the rest retrieved from reference TRBV18 and TRBJ2-3, is NAGVMQNPRHLVRRRGQEARLRCSPMKGHSHVYWYRQLPEEGLKFMVYLQKENIIDESGMPKERFSAEFPKEGPSILRIQQVVRGDSAAYFCASSPLMTSGARDTQYFGPGTRLTVL.

The chain couples TRBV6-1 to TRBJ1-2; maybe TRBD1 (5 bases). Germline values: CDR1 MNHNS, CDR2 SASEGT. V lost 6 bases and J lost 0, with 14 bases in between. This CDR3 region has 15 residues. As DNA, the CDR3 is TGTGCCAGCAGCGAGGGGAGGAGCTCTAACTATGGCTACACCTTC. This encodes CASSEGRSSNYGYTF.

This sequence joins TRBV5-6 and TRBJ2-5; 8 nucleotides agree with TRBD1. The CDR3 runs to 15 residues. Germline lookup yields CDR1 SGHDT and CDR2 YYEEEE. Trimming removed 5 bases from V and 2 bases from J; junction bases left unmatched: 8. CDR3 sequence (DNA): TGTGCCAGCAGTCACCTCAGGGGGCAGCAAGAGACCCAGTACTTC. Residues: CASSHLRGQQETQYF.

This clone came up once. The V and J genes are TRBV5-1 and TRBJ1-1; 8 positions match TRBD1. This CDR3 region has 16 residues. Germline loops: CDR1 SGHRS, CDR2 YFSETQ. Losses at the gene ends were 4 bases for V and 8 bases for J; bases not matched to a gene: 16. The CDR3 bases are TGCGCCAGCAGCGGGACAGGTCTAGTGTCGGGATCGGAAGCTTTCTTT. It translates to CASSGTGLVSGSEAFF. Complete variable domain (other parts from reference TRBV5-1 and TRBJ1-1): KAGVTQTPRYLIKTRGQQVTLSCSPISGHRSVSWYQQTPGQGLQFLFEYFSETQRNKGNFPGRFSGRQFSNSRSEMNVSTLELGDSALYLCASSGTGLVSGSEAFFGQGTRLTVV.

The chain uses TRBV30 and TRBJ1-6, with a possible D match to TRBD1 (6 bases). The V gene's germline CDR1 is GTSNPN and CDR2 SVGIG (reference sequence). The germline V and J ends were trimmed by 2 bases and 7 bases, with 12 bases remaining between them. The CDR3 consists of 14 residues. CDR3 residues: CAWSPRTANSPLHF. The CDR3 nucleotides are TGTGCCTGGAGTCCCCGGACAGCCAATTCACCCCTCCACTTT.

The rearrangement uses TRBV2 and TRBJ1-5; a weak D match, TRBD1 (6 bases). The germline V gene has CDR1 SNHLY and CDR2 FYNNEI. The ends were cut back, 6 bases at V and 9 bases at J, with 18 bases in the middle. CDR3 length: 14 residues. CDR3 amino acids: CASRQGPGVLPQHF. DNA of the CDR3: TGTGCCAGCAGACAGGGCCCAGGAGTCCTGCCCCAGCATTTT.

V usage is TRBV19 and J usage is TRBJ2-5; TRBD1 aligns across 9 bases. J was trimmed by 5 bases and V by 3 bases; bases with no gene match: 1. This CDR3 has 13 residues. Per the germline V gene, CDR1 is LNHDA and CDR2 is SQIVND (reference sequence). CDR3 region: CASSIGQGETQYF. The CDR3 DNA follows: TGTGCCAGTAGTATCGGACAGGGGGAGACCCAGTACTTC.

The count of this clone is one. The chain links TRBV4-1 to TRBJ2-5; 9 bases are a match to TRBD1. TRBJ2-7 matches the DNA end more closely, so the J call is doubtful. Germline lookup yields CDR1 MGHRA and CDR2 YSYEKL. This CDR3 has 17 amino acids. The CDR3 loop reads CASSQEGTGIGSYEQYF. CDR3 nucleotide sequence: TGCGCCAGCAGCCAAGAAGGGACAGGGATAGGTTCCTACGAGCAGTACTTC.

This clone was recorded a few times. The genes are TRBV4-1 and TRBJ1-3; D is unresolved. This CDR3 is 13 amino acids long. Trimming took 0 bases from V and 10 from J, leaving 10 bases between them. Germline CDR1 is MGHRA and CDR2 is YSYEKL. The CDR3 DNA reads as TGCGCCAGCAGCCAAGATAGGTCCGGGACCATATATTTT. Protein product: CASSQDRSGTIYF.

This clone came up once. This chain uses TRBV6-1 with TRBJ1-2; TRBD1 matches at 7 bases. Germline CDR1 is MNHNS and CDR2 is SASEGT. This CDR3 region has 14 residues. Losses at the gene ends were 6 bases for V and 2 bases for J; bases not matched to a gene: 6. The CDR3 loop is CASRWGQSNYGYTF. The DNA for the CDR3 is TGTGCCAGCAGGTGGGGACAGTCCAACTATGGCTACACCTTC.

In its sample, this clone was seen a few times. The chain couples TRBV19 to TRBJ2-1, with D possibly being TRBD1 (6 bases). Per the germline V gene, CDR1 is LNHDA and CDR2 is SQIVND (reference sequence). V lost 5 bases to trimming and J lost 7 bases, with 15 bases between them. This CDR3 contains 14 residues. As DNA, the CDR3 is TGTGCCAGTAGTCCCAGGGGAAAGAATAATGAGCAGTTCTTC. It specifies CASSPRGKNNEQFF.

The chain combines TRBV6-5 with TRBJ2-5; TRBD2 aligns across 9 bases. The CDR3 totals 15 residues. Trimming took 6 bases from V and 0 from J; bases not matched to a gene: 5. Germline CDR1 reads MNHEY; CDR2 reads SVGAGI. CDR3 coding DNA: TGTGCCAGCAGACGACTAGCGGCCAACCAAGAGACCCAGTACTTC. It codes for CASRRLAANQETQYF.

J is TRBJ1-1 and V is TRBV27; 7 nucleotides agree with TRBD1. With 6 bases clipped from V and 5 bases from J, the junction kept 6 bases outside the gene matches. Germline V gene lookup returns CDR1 MNHEY and CDR2 SMNVEV (reference sequence). The CDR3 length is 13 residues. The CDR3 loop is CASRYRGGTEAFF. CDR3 bases: TGTGCCAGCAGGTACAGGGGTGGGACTGAAGCTTTCTTT.

The genes are TRBV11-2 and TRBJ1-2; maybe TRBD1 (5 bases). V was cut by 4 bases and J by 4 bases, with 10 bases left in between. This CDR3 comprises 13 residues. CDR1 and CDR2 from the germline V gene are SGHAT and FQNNGV. CDR3: CASSSYDSYGYTF. CDR3 in DNA: TGTGCCAGCAGCTCTTATGACAGCTATGGCTACACCTTC. Looking up the rest from reference TRBV11-2 and TRBJ1-2 gives the full variable domain: EAGVAQSPRYKIIEKRQSVAFWCNPISGHATLYWYQQILGQGPKLLIQFQNNGVVDDSQLPKDRFSAERLKGVDSTLKIQPAKLEDSAVYLCASSSYDSYGYTFGSGTRLTVV.

The V call is TRBV6-6, the J call TRBJ2-1; 12 nucleotides agree with TRBD1. The germline gives CDR1 MNHNY, CDR2 SVGAGI (reference sequence). V lost 0 bases, J lost 9 bases, and 3 bases stayed unmatched. This CDR3 has 15 residues. CDR3 sequence (DNA): TGTGCCAGCAGTTACTCCGGGACAGGGGGCCCTGAGCAGTTCTTC. It yields the protein CASSYSGTGGPEQFF.

The chain links TRBV10-3 to TRBJ2-3; 11 nucleotides align to TRBD2. Unmatched junction bases numbered 11, after V lost 7 bases and J lost 2 bases. From germline, CDR1 is ENHRY and CDR2 SYGVKD. The length of the CDR3 is 17 residues. CDR3 protein: CAITASTSGVNTDTQYF. As DNA, the CDR3 is TGTGCCATCACCGCCTCGACTAGCGGGGTCAACACAGATACGCAGTATTTT.